This T cell receptor (beta chain) comes out of a study of blood T cell repertoires in COVID-19. Across the study: Whether acute or convalescent, the COVID-19 samples came from the United States, Italy and Spain. The analysed material was cDNA or gDNA that came from T cells, B-cell-depleted T cells, or PBMCs.

Authors' processing steps: For nucleated cells, counts were estimated from reference gene primer amplification. Sequenced by immunoSEQ multiplex PCR; TCRdb stores in-frame clones only, minus some. The V and J calls and clone size are taken from that table; D and trimming were inferred from the DNA. The sample contains just under 55,000 clones, about nine tenths of which appear only once. The germline gives CDR1 LGHNA, CDR2 YNFKEQ. After removal of 0 bases from V and 2 bases from J, the junction contained 8 bases not matched to a gene. The CDR3 is 18 amino acids. The sequenced sample consisted of peripheral blood. V and J are TRBV4-2 and TRBJ2-1; TRBD2 matches 9 bases. This sequence was found in a woman aged 40 to 50 with active COVID-19. The CDR3 reads CASSQEGAGGGAYNEQFF. The DNA for the CDR3 is TGTGCCAGCAGCCAAGAAGGCGCCGGCGGGGGGGCCTACAATGAGCAGTTCTTC.